The 5 T cell receptor beta chains in this list originate from one sample, sequenced in a study of cytomegalovirus exposure and HLA in healthy donors. The PCR employed 60 Vbeta primers together with 13 Jbeta primers. Sequencing used immunoSEQ multiplex PCR; TCRdb keeps in-frame clones, though not all of them. The sample carries 150,000 or so clones, 80% to 90% recorded once. Sequencing was done on a sample of PBMCs. These receptors were obtained from a woman aged 18-29 years in good health and CMV-seronegative.

The chain joins TRBV6-5 to TRBJ1-2, with a possible D match to TRBD1 (5 bases). This CDR3 region has 15 residues. CDR1 and CDR2 from the germline V gene are MNHEY and SVGAGI. V was pared by 0 bases and J by 3 bases, with 11 bases between. This CDR3 reads CASSYSGREDYGYTF. DNA for the CDR3: TGTGCCAGCAGTTACTCAGGCAGGGAAGACTATGGCTACACCTTC.

The chain joins TRBV6-5 to TRBJ1-2; 7 bases align to TRBD1. The CDR3 has 14 residues. CDR1 and CDR2 (germline): MNHEY, SVGAGI. J lost 1 base, V lost 6 bases, and 5 bases had no gene match. The CDR3 protein is CASSKGQHNYGYTF. The DNA for the CDR3 is TGTGCCAGCAGCAAGGGACAGCATAACTATGGCTACACCTTC.

This clone appeared a single time. V gene TRBV4-1 combines with J gene TRBJ2-2; perhaps TRBD2 as D (6 bases). Between the trimmed V and J ends, which lost 1 base and 6 bases, there was a span of 9 bases. CDR1 and CDR2 (germline): MGHRA, YSYEKL. The CDR3 extends over 14 amino acids. CDR3 in DNA: TGCGCCAGCAGCCAAGTAGGAGGGCCCGGGGAGCTGTTTTTT. It codes for CASSQVGGPGELFF.

This chain uses TRBV7-2 with TRBJ2-3; 8 nucleotides match TRBD2. Germline V gene sequence: CDR1 SGHTA, CDR2 FQGNSA. Unmatched junction bases numbered 10, after V lost 5 bases and J lost 6 bases. This CDR3 is 15 amino acids long. The CDR3 DNA sequence: TGTGCCAGCAGCCCAGGGACTAGTCACGCGGATACGCAGTATTTT. Protein sequence: CASSPGTSHADTQYF. Full variable domain (outside the CDR3, taken from reference TRBV7-2 and TRBJ2-3): GAGVSQSPSNKVTEKGKDVELRCDPISGHTALYWYRQSLGQGLEFLIYFQGNSAPDKSGLPSDRFSAERTGGSVSTLTIQRTQQEDSAVYLCASSPGTSHADTQYFGPGTRLTVL.

The chain uses TRBV5-4 and TRBJ2-1, with 12 bases matching TRBD2. The ends lost 4 bases at V and 8 bases at J; junction bases unmatched: 7. This CDR3 has 15 amino acids. From germline, CDR1 is SGHNT and CDR2 YYREEE (reference sequence). The CDR3, as DNA: TGTGCCAGCAGCGCGTCTAGCGGGGGGGTCTATGAGCAGTTCTTC. Translated, it gives CASSASSGGVYEQFF. Based on the CDR3 plus reference TRBV5-4 and TRBJ2-1, the full variable domain is ETGVTQSPTHLIKTRGQQVTLRCSSQSGHNTVSWYQQALGQGPQFIFQYYREEENGRGNFPPRFSGLQFPNYSSELNVNALELDDSALYLCASSASSGGVYEQFFGPGTRLTVL.